This paragraph covers one T cell receptor beta chain sequence. Its antigen is unknown. No much larger clone is present one base from it, and per-base qualities are unavailable. Germline trimming: 1 base from V, 6 bases from J; junction bases outside gene matches: 7. For CDR1 and CDR2, the germline V gene lists MDHEN and SYDVKM. Measured from the cysteine to the phenylalanine, the CDR3 is 15 residues long. Kept here is only the CDR3 DNA, which spans 45 bases and is read in frame from base 1. Sequencing used an Illumina HiSeq 1500. The raw public data were reprocessed by TCRdb itself: fastp quality trimming at Q25, MiXCR clonotype calling, in-frame beta chains only. Each entry merges the rows of one CDR3 protein and shows their most common DNA and genes. This sample holds some 220,000 distinct CDR3 sequences; 35% to 45% were observed only once. The ten largest account for over 45% of the sample. The treatment or condition label of this sample denotes: in vitro stimulation with specific CMV peptide epitopes to enrich CMV-specific T cells.

The data are from a study of T cell repertoires in cytomegalovirus infection (dated by TCRdb to the late 2010s). About the study as a whole: Recently identified HLA-C-restricted CMV epitopes, whose presentation resists viral immunomodulation, were targeted by peptide stimulations together with well-studied HLA-B-restricted epitopes. The HLA type of each donor mattered for the analysis, because public TCR beta signatures pointed to carriage of CMV infection along with the matching HLA type. Paper-wide results and their limitations: In the ex vivo response, HLA-C-restricted CMV-specific TCR beta clonotypes were dominant, and in two of eight donors the single most frequent clonotype came from this HLA-C-restricted group. Cumulative frequency of public TCR beta family members discriminated carriers of CMV infection plus the relevant HLA type in this cohort and an independent approximately 350-donor cohort.

Recombination linked TRBV28 to TRBJ2-7, with 9 bases aligning to TRBD1. The receptor comes from a human donor in good health (CMV status not recorded). Some clones in this sample may be carry-over from other donors' samples. Sequences were derived from CD8+ T cells from cultured PBMCs, sampled from culture after CMV antigen stimulation. Here the CDR3 is given as CASSLLGTGFIEQYF. In nucleotides, the sequence is TGTGCCAGCAGTTTATTGGGGACAGGGTTTATCGAGCAGTACTTC.